This T cell receptor (beta chain) was identified during a study of cytomegalovirus exposure and HLA in healthy donors. The CDR3 covers 16 residues. The ends lost 4 bases at V and 6 bases at J; junction bases unmatched: 4. The germline gives CDR1 SGHDN, CDR2 FVKESK. PCR involved 60 Vbeta and 13 Jbeta primers. TCRdb keeps only in-frame clones here, not all; method: immunoSEQ multiplex PCR. The sample records about 120,000 clones, around 80% being singletons. The chain recombines TRBV14 with TRBJ2-1; 15 positions match TRBD2. Source material: PBMCs. The source of this sequence is a female donor in good health and CMV-seronegative. The CDR3 DNA reads as TGTGCCAGCAGCCCGGGACTAGCGGGGGGCGGCAATGAGCAGTTCTTC. This translates into CASSPGLAGGGNEQFF.